This T cell receptor (beta chain) stems from a study of long-term antiretroviral therapy in people with HIV (dated by TCRdb to between 2021 and 2022). About the study as a whole: The earliest samples were collected roughly a decade before the 2015 WHO recommendation for immediate ART, at a time when ART was usually postponed until CD4 counts fell. From some 33 adults with confirmed HIV infection, the cohort provided fewer than 200 cryopreserved PBMC samples, gathered serially across a mean of approximately six years (range 1-12). No cross-contamination during QIAcube processing turned up in test extractions that ran a monoclonal T-cell line alongside 33 polyclonal samples. About 35% of the 30 participants with HIV were female. A retrospective serial study tested whether changes in peripheral blood TRB repertoire composition and diversity were associated with ART initiation and durable HIV suppression. Results the study describes overall, beyond this receptor: Because pre-ART samples had limited cell numbers, profiling was done on unsorted PBMC rather than on sorted CD4+ and CD8+ T cells. Samples dated from about 2003 to 2018, and the ART regimens used may be less effective than current ones. Inferences about post-ART repertoire changes were limited because no data were available on ART adherence, viral resistance or therapy changes. Starting ART was linked to a significant rise in TRB diversity, yet even with long-term ART the diversity remained significantly lower than in transplant donor controls. Because PBMC availability was limited, only the TCR beta chain was sequenced, with no alpha chain pairing. Compared with controls, HIV repertoires had narrower CDR3 length ranges, and the network structure pointed to an antigen-experienced repertoire that shifted only slightly toward naive after ART. Expanded TRB clones identified before ART initiation dominated the repertoire at all time points, although this dominance fluctuated and declined in many PLHIV after ART.

Including cysteine and phenylalanine, the CDR3 has 13 amino acids. Only CDR3 DNA is held: 39 bases, read in frame from base 1. The trim is 3 bases for V and 5 bases for J, with a gap of 10 bases between the germline ends. Looking up the germline V gene yields CDR1 MDHEN and CDR2 SYDVKM. To be included, a participant needed at least one PBMC sample from before ART initiation plus at least two post-ART samples. All participants with HIV were treated in the United States of America. Before DNA extraction, cryopreserved samples containing 1-10 million PBMC were thawed and washed. At the time of the earliest PBMC sample for each participant with HIV, ages ranged from roughly 20 to 60 years. Per participant, PBMC samples came from 1-4 timepoints prior to ART initiation and 2-8 timepoints following ART initiation, for a median of 7 samples. Serial HIV viral load, CD4+ T-cell count, ART history and demographic data were obtained for every participant. Genomic DNA was extracted from unsorted PBMC with a Qiagen kit on a QIAcube, with processing performed in batches of 12 samples.

Comments on this clone: Its target antigen remains unknown. Base qualities are not at hand, and no much larger clone is one base apart.

The immunoSEQ hsTCRB v3.0 assay was used at survey level resolution for TRB variable region sequencing. The targeted TRB sequencing depth was roughly 40,000-55,000 T-cell genomes per sample. TRB libraries were pooled and sequenced on an Illumina MiSeq using a v3 150-cycle kit. As for how the authors treated the data: Repertoire analysis was performed in R inside a reproducible Nextflow workflow that covered QC, data transformation and analysis. LymphoSeq2, an R package for exploring AIRR-Seq data, was used to implement custom analyses. Four samples that produced fewer than 5000 total TRB sequences were removed, so some 190 HIV repertoires were analyzed. Among the roughly 180 retained HIV repertoires, about 57 were collected before ART initiation and more than 120 after ART initiation. Each repertoire was downsampled to 5000 TRB nucleotide sequences, and summary statistics were averaged across 100 downsampling iterations. The analysis kept only TRB sequences whose CDR3 regions were at least seven amino acids long. Diversity was assessed using a clonality score derived from Shannon entropy and using the Gini coefficient. Repertoire networks linked the top 5000 CDR3 amino acid sequences whenever two sequences differed by an edit distance of one. For TRB CDR3 amino acid sequences, antigen specificity groups and MHC restriction were predicted with GLIPH2. To flag known associations with CMV, EBV, HIV or tissue antigens, CDR3 amino acid sequences were compared against VDJdb and McPAS-TCR. Pre-ART, post-ART and control groups were compared with Wilcoxon signed-rank tests and Holm-Bonferroni correction. The source is immuneACCESS, and TCRdb retained only in-frame sequences with V and J called. Part of the clones is not carried over; for the studies checked, unresolved V genes explain less than half of this, and the remainder is unexplained. Clonal size and the V and J genes are those of that table, whereas D and trimming came from the DNA. The sample table contains over 30,000 clones; only one count was recorded for 79% of them. The ten largest clones add up to 3% to 4% of the sample.

This chain is built from TRBV28 and TRBJ1-2; a tentative D match to TRBD1 spans 6 bases. This TCR came from a man between 18 and 35 years old with HIV. Sequencing was performed on unsorted PBMCs, taken 1.9 years after starting antiretroviral therapy. The CDR3 sequence is CASSFQGQYGYTF. In nucleotides, the sequence is TGTGCCAGCAGTTTCCAGGGGCAGTATGGCTACACCTTC.